The clone carrying this T cell receptor (beta chain) was recorded a few times. Its cognate antigen is unknown. One entry per CDR3 protein, called by TCRdb with MiXCR from the 5' RACE reads. The sample contains tens of thousands of distinct CDR3 sequences, just under 8% of which appear only once. V trimming: 6 bases; J trimming: 6 bases; junction bases outside the gene matches: 14. This CDR3 has 17 residues. Germline V lookup: CDR1 SGHRS, CDR2 YFSETQ. The data were obtained in a study of T cells after yellow fever vaccination. About the research overall: Researchers used SMART-Seq v4 Ultra Low Input to prepare fractions that had low cell numbers.

General study results and limits: The CD4 and CD8 compartments had a small share of their clonotypes in common. Abundant contaminating clonotypes from the bulk population could appear in FACS-sorted repertoires. At 95% to 96% for CD4 and 70% to 90% for CD8, most primary-vaccination clones showed up again after the booster.

The TCR comes from a man aged 25-40 years who received the YFV17D yellow fever vaccine. The V gene is TRBV5-1, the J gene TRBJ2-3, with 12 positions matching TRBD2. The sequencing used CD8+ T cells sorted from PBMCs, collected on the day of the yellow fever booster vaccination. The CDR3 region has the DNA TGCGCCAGCACCAAGGGCGCGGGACTAGCGGGTTCGGATACGCAGTATTTT. It yields the protein CASTKGAGLAGSDTQYF. The full variable domain, in which reference TRBV5-1 and TRBJ2-3 provide the parts outside the CDR3, is KAGVTQTPRYLIKTRGQQVTLSCSPISGHRSVSWYQQTPGQGLQFLFEYFSETQRNKGNFPGRFSGRQFSNSRSEMNVSTLELGDSALYLCASTKGAGLAGSDTQYFGPGTRLTVL.